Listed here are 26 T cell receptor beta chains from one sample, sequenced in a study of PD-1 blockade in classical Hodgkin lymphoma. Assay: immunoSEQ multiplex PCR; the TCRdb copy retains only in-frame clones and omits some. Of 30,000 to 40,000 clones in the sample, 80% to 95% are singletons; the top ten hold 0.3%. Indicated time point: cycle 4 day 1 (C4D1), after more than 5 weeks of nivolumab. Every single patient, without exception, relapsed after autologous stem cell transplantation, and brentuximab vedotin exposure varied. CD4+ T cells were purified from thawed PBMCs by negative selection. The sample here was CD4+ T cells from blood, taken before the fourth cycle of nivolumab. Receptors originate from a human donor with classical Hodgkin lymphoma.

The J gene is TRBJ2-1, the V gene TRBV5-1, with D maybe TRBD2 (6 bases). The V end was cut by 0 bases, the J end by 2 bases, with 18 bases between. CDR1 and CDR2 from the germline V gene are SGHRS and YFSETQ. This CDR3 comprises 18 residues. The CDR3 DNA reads TGCGCCAGCAGCTTGGCCGCGGGGTCAGCCTCAACCTACAATGAGCAGTTCTTC. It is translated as CASSLAAGSASTYNEQFF. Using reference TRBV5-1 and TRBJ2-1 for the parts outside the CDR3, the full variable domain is KAGVTQTPRYLIKTRGQQVTLSCSPISGHRSVSWYQQTPGQGLQFLFEYFSETQRNKGNFPGRFSGRQFSNSRSEMNVSTLELGDSALYLCASSLAAGSASTYNEQFFGPGTRLTVL.

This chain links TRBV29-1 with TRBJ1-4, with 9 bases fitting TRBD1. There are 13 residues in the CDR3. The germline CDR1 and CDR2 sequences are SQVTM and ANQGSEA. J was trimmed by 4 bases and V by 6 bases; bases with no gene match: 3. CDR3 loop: CSVWGQGNEKLFF. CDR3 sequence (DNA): TGCAGCGTCTGGGGACAGGGTAATGAAAAACTGTTTTTT.

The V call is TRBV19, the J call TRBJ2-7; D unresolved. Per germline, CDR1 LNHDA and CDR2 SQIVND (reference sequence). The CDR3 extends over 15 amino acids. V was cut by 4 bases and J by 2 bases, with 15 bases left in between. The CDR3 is CASSNIINSPYEQYF. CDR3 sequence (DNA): TGTGCCAGTAGTAACATCATAAACTCCCCCTACGAGCAGTACTTC.

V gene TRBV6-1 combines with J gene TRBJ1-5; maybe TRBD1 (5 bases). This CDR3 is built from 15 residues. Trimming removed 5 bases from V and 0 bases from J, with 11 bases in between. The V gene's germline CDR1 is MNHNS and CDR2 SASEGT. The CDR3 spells CASSRTGDSNQPQHF. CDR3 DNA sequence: TGTGCCAGCAGTAGGACGGGGGATAGCAATCAGCCCCAGCATTTT.

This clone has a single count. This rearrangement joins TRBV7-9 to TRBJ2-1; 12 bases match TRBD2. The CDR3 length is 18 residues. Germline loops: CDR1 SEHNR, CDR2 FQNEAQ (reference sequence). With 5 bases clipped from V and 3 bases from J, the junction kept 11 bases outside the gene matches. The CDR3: CASSPLAGGRLDYNEQFF. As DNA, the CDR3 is TGTGCCAGCAGCCCGCTAGCGGGAGGGCGTCTGGACTACAATGAGCAGTTCTTC. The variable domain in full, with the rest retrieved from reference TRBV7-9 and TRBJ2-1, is DTGVSQNPRHKITKRGQNVTFRCDPISEHNRLYWYRQTLGQGPEFLTYFQNEAQLEKSRLLSDRFSAERPKGSFSTLEIQRTEQGDSAMYLCASSPLAGGRLDYNEQFFGPGTRLTVL.

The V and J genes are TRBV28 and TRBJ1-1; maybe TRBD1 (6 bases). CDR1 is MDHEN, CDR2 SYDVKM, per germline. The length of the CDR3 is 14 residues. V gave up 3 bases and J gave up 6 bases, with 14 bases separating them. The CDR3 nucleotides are TGTGCCAGCAGTTTTTATTCAGGGGACCCTGAAGCTTTCTTT. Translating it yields CASSFYSGDPEAFF. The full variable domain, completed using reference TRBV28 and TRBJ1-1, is DVKVTQSSRYLVKRTGEKVFLECVQDMDHENMFWYRQDPGLGLRLIYFSYDVKMKEKGDIPEGYSVSREKKERFSLILESASTNQTSMYLCASSFYSGDPEAFFGQGTRLTVV.

The CDR3 coding sequence is TGTGCCAGCTCACCTAGTCCGATACTAGCGGGAGGGACCCAGTACTTC. Translation gives CASSPSPILAGGTQYF. The chain combines TRBV18 with TRBJ2-5, with 12 positions matching TRBD2. J gave up 7 bases and V 3 bases, and 9 bases lay outside the gene matches. The germline CDR1 and CDR2 sequences are KGHSH and LQKENI. This CDR3 region has 16 residues.

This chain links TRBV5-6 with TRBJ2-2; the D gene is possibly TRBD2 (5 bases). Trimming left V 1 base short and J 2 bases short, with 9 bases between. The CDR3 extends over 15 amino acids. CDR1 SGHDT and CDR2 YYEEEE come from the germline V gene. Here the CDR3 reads CASSLPGINTGELFF. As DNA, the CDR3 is TGTGCCAGCAGCTTGCCGGGGATTAACACCGGGGAGCTGTTTTTT.

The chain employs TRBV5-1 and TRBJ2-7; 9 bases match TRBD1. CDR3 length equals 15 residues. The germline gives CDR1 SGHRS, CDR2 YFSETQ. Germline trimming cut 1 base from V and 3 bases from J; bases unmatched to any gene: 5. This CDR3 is CASSLLGQGNYEQYF. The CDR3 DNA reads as TGCGCCAGCAGCTTGTTGGGACAGGGAAACTACGAGCAGTACTTC.

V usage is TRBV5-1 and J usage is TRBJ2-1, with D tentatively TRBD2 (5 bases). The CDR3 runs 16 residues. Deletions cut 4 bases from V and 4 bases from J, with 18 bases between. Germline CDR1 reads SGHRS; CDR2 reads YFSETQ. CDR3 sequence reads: CASSLRELIAYNEQFF. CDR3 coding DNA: TGCGCCAGCAGCCTTAGGGAGTTGATAGCGTACAATGAGCAGTTCTTC.

CDR3 coding DNA: TGTGCCAGCAGCTTCGGACAACAGGGGGTATTAACTGAAGCTTTCTTT. Protein sequence: CASSFGQQGVLTEAFF. The chain recombines TRBV7-2 with TRBJ1-1; 8 positions match TRBD1. The CDR3 runs 16 residues. The germline V gene encodes CDR1 SGHTA and CDR2 FQGNSA. V lost 3 bases and J lost 5; bases outside the gene matches: 11. The whole variable domain, remainder taken from reference TRBV7-2 and TRBJ1-1, is GAGVSQSPSNKVTEKGKDVELRCDPISGHTALYWYRQSLGQGLEFLIYFQGNSAPDKSGLPSDRFSAERTGGSVSTLTIQRTQQEDSAVYLCASSFGQQGVLTEAFFGQGTRLTVV.

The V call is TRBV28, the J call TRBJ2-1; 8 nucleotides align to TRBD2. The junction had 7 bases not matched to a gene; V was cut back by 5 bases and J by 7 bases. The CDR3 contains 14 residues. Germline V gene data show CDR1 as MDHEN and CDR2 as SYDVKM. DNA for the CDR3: TGTGCCAGCAGTCCGGGAGGGCCGGAGAATGAGCAGTTCTTC. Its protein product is CASSPGGPENEQFF.

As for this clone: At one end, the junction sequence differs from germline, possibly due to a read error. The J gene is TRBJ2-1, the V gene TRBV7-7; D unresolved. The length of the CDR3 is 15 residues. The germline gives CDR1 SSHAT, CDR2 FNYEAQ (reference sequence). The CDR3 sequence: CASSLNSRIYNEQFF. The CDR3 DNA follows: TGTGCTAGCAGCTTAAATTCCAGGATCTACAATGAGCAGTTCTTC.

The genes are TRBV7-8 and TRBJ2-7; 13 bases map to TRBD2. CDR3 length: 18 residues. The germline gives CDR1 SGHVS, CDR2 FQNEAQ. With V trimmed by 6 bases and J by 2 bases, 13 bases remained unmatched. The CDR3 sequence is CASRRTSGRAPPPYEQYF. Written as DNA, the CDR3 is TGTGCCAGCAGGCGAACTAGCGGGAGGGCGCCCCCCCCCTACGAGCAGTACTTC.

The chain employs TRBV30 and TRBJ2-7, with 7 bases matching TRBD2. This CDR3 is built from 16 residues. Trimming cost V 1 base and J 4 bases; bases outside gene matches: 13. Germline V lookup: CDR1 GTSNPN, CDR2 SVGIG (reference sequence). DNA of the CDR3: TGTGCCTGGAGTGGACGATACGTAAACGGGAGGTACGAGCAGTACTTC. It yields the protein CAWSGRYVNGRYEQYF.

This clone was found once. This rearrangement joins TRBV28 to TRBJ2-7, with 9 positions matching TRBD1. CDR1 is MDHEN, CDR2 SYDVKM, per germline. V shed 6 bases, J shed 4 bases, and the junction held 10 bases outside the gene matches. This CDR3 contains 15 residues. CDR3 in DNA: TGTGCCAGCAGGCCACCGGGACAGGGACTTTACGAGCAGTACTTC. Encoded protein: CASRPPGQGLYEQYF.

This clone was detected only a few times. In DNA, the CDR3 is TGTGCCAGCAGCTTAGCGACTAGCGGGAGGGCAAGGGAGCAGTTCTTC. Protein sequence: CASSLATSGRAREQFF. The chain combines TRBV7-3 with TRBJ2-1, with 14 bases aligning to TRBD2. CDR1 and CDR2 from the germline V gene are SGHTA and FQGTGA. Trimming cost V 2 bases and J 10 bases; bases outside gene matches: 7. This CDR3 has 16 residues.

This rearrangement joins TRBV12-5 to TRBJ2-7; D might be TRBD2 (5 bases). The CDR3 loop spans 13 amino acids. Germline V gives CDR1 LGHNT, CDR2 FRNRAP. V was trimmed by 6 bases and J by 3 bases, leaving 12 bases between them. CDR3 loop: CASGAPGSYEQYF. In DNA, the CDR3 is TGTGCTAGTGGAGCCCCGGGGAGCTACGAGCAGTACTTC.

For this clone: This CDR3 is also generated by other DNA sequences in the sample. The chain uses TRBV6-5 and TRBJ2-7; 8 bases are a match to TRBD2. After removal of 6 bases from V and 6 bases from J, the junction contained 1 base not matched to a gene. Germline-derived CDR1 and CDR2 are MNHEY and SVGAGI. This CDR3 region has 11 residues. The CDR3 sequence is CASRRGAEQYF. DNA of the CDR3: TGTGCCAGCAGGCGGGGGGCCGAGCAGTACTTC.

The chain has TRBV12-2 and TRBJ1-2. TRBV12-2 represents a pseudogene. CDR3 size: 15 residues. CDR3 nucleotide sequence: TGTGCAAGTCGCCCCCTACGGGCCGCTAACTATGGCTACACCTTC. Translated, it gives CASRPLRAANYGYTF.

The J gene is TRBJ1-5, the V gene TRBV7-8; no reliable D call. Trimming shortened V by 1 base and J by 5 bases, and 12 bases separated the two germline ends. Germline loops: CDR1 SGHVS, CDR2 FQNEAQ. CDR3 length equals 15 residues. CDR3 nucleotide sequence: TGTGCCAGCAGCTTAGTGAACGGGGTAGATCAGCCCCAGCATTTT. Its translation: CASSLVNGVDQPQHF.

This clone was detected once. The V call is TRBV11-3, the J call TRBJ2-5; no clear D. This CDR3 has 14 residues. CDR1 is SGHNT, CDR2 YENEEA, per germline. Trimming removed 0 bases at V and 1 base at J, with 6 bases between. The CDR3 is CASSLDPSQETQYF. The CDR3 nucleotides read TGTGCCAGCAGCTTAGATCCTAGCCAAGAGACCCAGTACTTC.

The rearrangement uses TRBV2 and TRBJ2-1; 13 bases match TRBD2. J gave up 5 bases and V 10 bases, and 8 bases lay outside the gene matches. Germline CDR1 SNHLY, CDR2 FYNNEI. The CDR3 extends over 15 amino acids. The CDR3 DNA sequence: TGTGCCACCCAAGGGGGACTAGCGGGAAACAATGAGCAGTTCTTC. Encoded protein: CATQGGLAGNNEQFF.

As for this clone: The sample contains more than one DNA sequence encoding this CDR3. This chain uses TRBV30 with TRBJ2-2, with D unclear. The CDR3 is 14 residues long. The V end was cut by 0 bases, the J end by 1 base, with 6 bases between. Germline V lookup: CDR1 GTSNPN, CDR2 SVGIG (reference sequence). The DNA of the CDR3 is TGTGCCTGGAGTGTACTCCTGAACACCGGGGAGCTGTTTTTT. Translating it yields CAWSVLLNTGELFF.

The CDR3 region is CATSRKKGPGTGTYSNQPQHF. In DNA, the CDR3 is TGTGCCACCAGCAGAAAGAAAGGTCCCGGGACAGGGACCTATAGCAATCAGCCCCAGCATTTT. The chain has TRBV15 and TRBJ1-5, with 9 bases matching TRBD1. The V segment lost 2 bases and the J segment 0 bases; nucleotides outside the gene matches: 17. This CDR3 is built from 21 residues. In germline, CDR1 is LNHNV, CDR2 YYDKDF (reference sequence).

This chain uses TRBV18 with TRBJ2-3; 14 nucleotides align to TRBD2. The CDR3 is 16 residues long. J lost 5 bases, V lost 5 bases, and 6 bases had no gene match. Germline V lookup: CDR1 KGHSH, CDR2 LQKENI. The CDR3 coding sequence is TGTGCCAGCTCAACGGGACTAGCGGGAGCTGGAGATACGCAGTATTTT. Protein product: CASSTGLAGAGDTQYF.